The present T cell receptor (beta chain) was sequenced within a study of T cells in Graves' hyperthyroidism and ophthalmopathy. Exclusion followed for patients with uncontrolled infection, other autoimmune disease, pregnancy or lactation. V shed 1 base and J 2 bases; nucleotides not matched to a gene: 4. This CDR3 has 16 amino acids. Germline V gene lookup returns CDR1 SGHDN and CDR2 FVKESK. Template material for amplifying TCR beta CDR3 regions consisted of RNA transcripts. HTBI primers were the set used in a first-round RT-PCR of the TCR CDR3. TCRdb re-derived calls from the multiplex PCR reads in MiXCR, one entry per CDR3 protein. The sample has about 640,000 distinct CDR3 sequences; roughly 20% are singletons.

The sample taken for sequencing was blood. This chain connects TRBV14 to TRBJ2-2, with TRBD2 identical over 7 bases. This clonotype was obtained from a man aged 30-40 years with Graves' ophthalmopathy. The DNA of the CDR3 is TGTGCCAGCAGCCAAGGGCTAGCGGATAACACCGGGGAGCTGTTTTTT. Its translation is CASSQGLADNTGELFF. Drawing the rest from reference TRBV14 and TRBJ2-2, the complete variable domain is EAGVTQFPSHSVIEKGQTVTLRCDPISGHDNLYWYRRVMGKEIKFLLHFVKESKQDESGMPNNRFLAERTGGTYSTLKVQPAELEDSGVYFCASSQGLADNTGELFFGEGSRLTVL.